The TCR beta chain under discussion was sequenced for a study of neurological immune-mediated disorders. The ends were cut back, 4 bases at V and 7 bases at J, with 8 bases in the middle. The CDR3 loop spans 12 amino acids. CDR1 and CDR2 from the germline V gene are MNHNY and SVGAGI (reference sequence). In this sample, this clonotype turned up many times. Its antigen remains unknown. Every sequencing run produced over 170 million TCR-beta sequences, and the sequences from any one run covered 15-18 subjects. Via MiXCR, TCRdb re-called the 5' RACE reads, giving one row per CDR3 protein. The sample holds tens of thousands of distinct CDR3 sequences, 2.5% seen once. Study-level findings and limits: The multiple sclerosis repertoire cluster showed no association with any clinical or MRI feature. The authors stated that larger cohorts are needed.

The chain links TRBV6-6 to TRBJ2-1; unclear D gene. The sequence derives from a man aged 50 or older with multiple sclerosis. Sequenced material: PBMCs. The CDR3 nucleotides are TGTGCCAGCAGTTCCGTCGGGAATGAGCAGTTCTTC. This codes for CASSSVGNEQFF.